The T cell receptor beta chain described here comes from a study of cytomegalovirus exposure and HLA in healthy donors. Study observations and caveats: Reported performance of the classifier showed diagnosis of cytomegalovirus status with high specificity and sensitivity.

Germline CDR1 KGHSH, CDR2 LQKENI. The CDR3 is 16 residues long. V lost 0 bases and J lost 11; bases outside the gene matches: 13. Of note for this clone: Antigen specificity is unknown.

The study ran its PCR with 60 Vbeta and 13 Jbeta primers. Profiled with immunoSEQ multiplex PCR; TCRdb holds only in-frame clones, not every one. This sample has nearly 200,000 clones; 70% to 80% occur once, and the top ten carry 0.39%. The sequenced material came from PBMCs. The clonotype originates from a male donor in good health and CMV-seropositive. The chain recombines TRBV18 with TRBJ1-1, with 9 bases matching TRBD1. The CDR3 DNA sequence: TGTGCCAGCTCACCACCTGTTAAACAGGGGGCGAGTAGGGCTTTCTTT. This encodes CASSPPVKQGASRAFF.